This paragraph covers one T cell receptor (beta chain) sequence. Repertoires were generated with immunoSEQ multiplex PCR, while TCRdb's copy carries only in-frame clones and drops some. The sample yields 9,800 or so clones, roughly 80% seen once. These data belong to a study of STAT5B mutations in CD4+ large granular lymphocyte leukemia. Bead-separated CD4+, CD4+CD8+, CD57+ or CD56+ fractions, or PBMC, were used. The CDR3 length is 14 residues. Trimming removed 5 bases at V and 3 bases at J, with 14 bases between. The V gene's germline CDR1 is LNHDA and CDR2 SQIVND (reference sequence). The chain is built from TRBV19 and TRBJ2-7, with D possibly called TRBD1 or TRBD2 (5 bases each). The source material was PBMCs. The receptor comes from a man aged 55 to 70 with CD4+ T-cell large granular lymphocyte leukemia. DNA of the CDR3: TGTGCCAGTAGTCCAAGGGACGTCTACTACGAGCAGTACTTC. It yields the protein CASSPRDVYYEQYF. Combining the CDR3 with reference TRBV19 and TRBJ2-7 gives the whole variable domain DGGITQSPKYLFRKEGQNVTLSCEQNLNHDAMYWYRQDPGQGLRLIYYSQIVNDFQKGDIAEGYSVSREKKESFPLTVTSAQKNPTAFYLCASSPRDVYYEQYFGPGTRLTVT.